The clone carrying this T cell receptor beta chain has just one count. Its antigen is unknown. This sample was included in a study of cytomegalovirus exposure and HLA in healthy donors. Findings and limits, study-wide: It is likely that the observed cluster of highly shared sequence variants was a sequencing artifact. High sensitivity and specificity were reportedly achieved when the classifier diagnosed cytomegalovirus status.

At collection, donors were nominally healthy, but unrecorded immune exposures were probable. Germline CDR1 reads SGHNT; CDR2 reads YENEEA. Losses at the gene ends were 4 bases for V and 10 bases for J; bases not matched to a gene: 5. This CDR3 region has 14 residues. Both 60 Vbeta primers and 13 Jbeta primers went into the PCR. Sequencing was performed with immunoSEQ multiplex PCR; in TCRdb, only in-frame clones are kept and a portion is missing. Found here are some 110,000 clones, 81% of them singletons; the top ten hold roughly 1.1%. This chain joins TRBV11-3 and TRBJ1-4; TRBD1 matches 11 bases. Sequencing used PBMCs. The origin of this receptor is a woman aged 25-40 years in good health and CMV-seronegative. The CDR3 loop is CASSSGTGGRKLFF. CDR3 coding DNA: TGTGCCAGCAGCTCCGGGACAGGGGGGAGAAAACTGTTTTTT. The entire variable domain, with the rest obtained from reference TRBV11-3 and TRBJ1-4, is as follows: EAGVVQSPRYKIIEKKQPVAFWCNPISGHNTLYWYLQNLGQGPELLIRYENEEAVDDSQLPKDRFSAERLKGVDSTLKIQPAELGDSAVYLCASSSGTGGRKLFFGSGTQLSVL.